Following are 2 T cell receptor beta chains from one sample sequenced in a study of blood T cell repertoires in COVID-19. The assay was immunoSEQ multiplex PCR, and TCRdb's table has in-frame clones only and misses some. Among under 150,000 clones listed, 65% to 90% were seen once. Sequenced input: peripheral blood. The receptor source for this set is an older woman with active or convalescent COVID-19.

The rearrangement joins TRBV30 to TRBJ1-3, with D possibly being TRBD1 (5 bases). Trimming pared 0 bases from V and 3 bases from J, leaving 15 bases between. Germline CDR1 reads GTSNPN; CDR2 reads SVGIG (reference sequence). CDR3 length equals 16 residues. The CDR3 DNA is TGTGCCTGGAGTGTACCAAGTGGGGCGTTTGGAAACACCATATATTTT. It translates to CAWSVPSGAFGNTIYF. Full variable domain (rest looked up from reference TRBV30 and TRBJ1-3): SQTIHQWPATLVQPVGSPLSLECTVEGTSNPNLYWYRQAAGRGLQLLFYSVGIGQISSEVPQNLSASRPQDRQFILSSKKLLLSDSGFYLCAWSVPSGAFGNTIYFGEGSWLTVV.

The V and J genes are TRBV19 and TRBJ1-1, with 9 bases aligning to TRBD1. Germline V gene lookup returns CDR1 LNHDA and CDR2 SQIVND (reference sequence). There are 14 residues in the CDR3. V trimming: 7 bases; J trimming: 6 bases; junction bases outside the gene matches: 9. CDR3 coding DNA: TGTGCCAGTACCTTACAGGGGGCAAGCGCTGAAGCTTTCTTT. Translated, it gives CASTLQGASAEAFF.